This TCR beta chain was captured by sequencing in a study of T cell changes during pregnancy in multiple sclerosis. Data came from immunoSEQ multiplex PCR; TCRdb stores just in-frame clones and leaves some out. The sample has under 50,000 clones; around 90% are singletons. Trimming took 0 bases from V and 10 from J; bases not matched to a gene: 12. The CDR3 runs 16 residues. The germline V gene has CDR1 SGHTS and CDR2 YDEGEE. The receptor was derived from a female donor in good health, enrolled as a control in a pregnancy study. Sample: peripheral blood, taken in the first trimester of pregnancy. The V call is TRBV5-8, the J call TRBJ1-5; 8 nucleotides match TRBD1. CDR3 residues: CASSLGDRNAGEPQHF. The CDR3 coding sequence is TGTGCCAGCAGCTTGGGGGACAGGAACGCCGGGGAACCCCAGCATTTT.